The subject of this entry is one TCR beta chain. The sample is drawn from a study of blood T cell repertoires in COVID-19. TCRdb's table, derived via immunoSEQ multiplex PCR, lists solely in-frame clones and lacks some. The sample consists of about 160,000 clones, just over 85% of them appearing once. This sequence originates from a man aged 45-65 years with active or convalescent COVID-19. Sequencing used peripheral blood.

The CDR3: CASSQDKRNPYEQYF. CDR3 DNA: TGTGCCAGCAGCCAAGATAAGCGGAACCCCTACGAGCAGTACTTC. V and J are TRBV4-2 and TRBJ2-7, with TRBD2 as a possible D gene (5 bases). This CDR3 contains 15 residues. V was shortened by 0 bases and J by 2 bases, with 11 bases between the two germline ends. CDR1 LGHNA and CDR2 YNFKEQ come from the germline V gene.